Reported below is one T cell receptor beta chain. The CDR3 length is 15 residues. These data originate in a study of technical replicates of blood from several donors. Some clones are missing from TCRdb's copy, which holds only in-frame ones; the method was immunoSEQ multiplex PCR. The top ten clones hold over 0.2% of a sample with around 98,000 clones, approximately 94% of them seen once. Material for sequencing was T cells isolated from PBMCs. The receptor's source is a human donor in good health. This sequence joins TRBV21-1 and TRBJ2-5; the table's TRBD1 call for D was not verified on the DNA. TRBV21-1 is reported as a pseudogene. DNA for the CDR3: TGTGCCAGCAGCAAAGCGGACAGACTACAAGAGACCCAGTACTTC. It codes for CASSKADRLQETQYF.